A single sample gave rise to the 20 T cell receptor beta chains below, sequenced in a study of T cells after yellow fever vaccination. TCRdb independently ran MiXCR on the 5' RACE reads; one entry per CDR3 protein. The profile covers roughly 300,000 distinct CDR3 sequences, with 8% to 9.5% appearing a single time and 15% to 20% taken by the ten largest. The sequencing used PBMCs, collected about 41 days after the first yellow fever vaccination. Every receptor here comes from a man younger than 35 who received the YFV17D yellow fever vaccine.

The sample holds a few counts of this clonotype. The V gene is TRBV7-2, the J gene TRBJ2-1, with 7 bases matching TRBD2. This CDR3 is built from 13 residues. Germline V gene lookup returns CDR1 SGHTA and CDR2 FQGNSA. Germline trimming cut 6 bases from V and 4 bases from J; bases unmatched to any gene: 3. Written as DNA, the CDR3 is TGTGCCAGCAGACTAGCGACTTACAATGAGCAGTTCTTC. Amino acid sequence: CASRLATYNEQFF.

The chain combines TRBV13 with TRBJ2-1; D might be TRBD2 (7 bases). The CDR3 extends over 16 amino acids. The germline V gene has CDR1 PRHDT and CDR2 FYEKMQ (reference sequence). V dropped 0 bases and J dropped 6 bases, with 15 bases sitting between them. The CDR3 region has the DNA TGTGCCAGCAGCTTAGGTGGGGGGGCCGTTATCAATGAGCAGTTCTTC. Residues: CASSLGGGAVINEQFF.

The chain uses TRBV7-3 and TRBJ2-1, with 9 bases matching TRBD2. Germline trimming cut 4 bases from V and 1 base from J; bases unmatched to any gene: 5. There are 16 residues in the CDR3. Germline CDR1 reads SGHTA; CDR2 reads FQGTGA. Here the CDR3 DNA reads TGTGCCAGCAGCTCGACTAGCGGATCATCCTACAATGAGCAGTTCTTC. This translates into CASSSTSGSSYNEQFF.

This chain connects TRBV7-8 to TRBJ1-1, with D uncertain. Trimming cost V 5 bases and J 7 bases, with 11 bases left between them. The CDR3 has 12 amino acids. The germline gives CDR1 SGHVS, CDR2 FQNEAQ. CDR3 sequence (DNA): TGTGCCAGCAGCCGGTTGTGGGGTGAAGCTTTCTTT. Its protein is CASSRLWGEAFF.

The chain couples TRBV12-3 or TRBV12-4 to TRBJ2-3; D tentatively fits TRBD1 or TRBD2 (5 bases each). Trimming took off 5 bases at V and 6 bases at J, with 21 bases between the two ends. The CDR3 is made up of 16 amino acids. CDR3 loop: CASSGTEVRHVDTQYF. The CDR3 bases are TGTGCCAGCAGTGGGACCGAGGTGCGGCATGTGGATACGCAGTATTTT.

This clonotype has a handful of counts. The chain recombines TRBV5-1 with TRBJ1-5; D gene uncertain. CDR3 length equals 15 residues. The V gene lost 4 bases and the J gene lost 0 bases, with 11 bases spanning the gap. From germline, CDR1 is SGHRS and CDR2 YFSETQ. CDR3 nucleotides: TGCGCCAGCAGCCCGGACGGATATAGCAATCAGCCCCAGCATTTT. This codes for CASSPDGYSNQPQHF.

This clonotype was found many times. V and J are TRBV20-1 and TRBJ1-6, with TRBD1 matching 7 bases. The junction had 9 bases not matched to a gene; V was cut back by 6 bases and J by 10 bases. The CDR3 has 13 amino acids. In germline, CDR1 is DFQATT, CDR2 SNEGSKA (reference sequence). The CDR3 bases are TGCAGTGCAGGGGACAGTAGAGGCTCACCCCTCCACTTT. This encodes CSAGDSRGSPLHF.

The table lists this clonotype with many counts. The chain couples TRBV5-6 to TRBJ2-7, with 10 bases fitting TRBD1. The CDR3 is made up of 15 amino acids. Trimming cost V 1 base and J 3 bases; bases outside gene matches: 4. The germline V gene encodes CDR1 SGHDT and CDR2 YYEEEE. In nucleotides, the CDR3 is TGTGCCAGCAGCTTGATGGACAGGGGGTTCTACGAGCAGTACGTC. It is translated as CASSLMDRGFYEQYV.

This chain uses TRBV7-2 with TRBJ2-5; 10 positions agree with TRBD2. Trimming cost V 5 bases and J 1 base; bases outside gene matches: 7. Per the germline V gene, CDR1 is SGHTA and CDR2 is FQGNSA. The CDR3 runs 16 residues. The CDR3 DNA reads TGTGCCAGCAGCGTGGGGACTAGCGCTTTCCAAGAGACCCAGTACTTC. As protein: CASSVGTSAFQETQYF.

The chain employs TRBV14 and TRBJ1-1; the match to TRBD1 covers 8 bases. The CDR3 is 14 residues long. V lost 6 bases and J lost 1; bases outside the gene matches: 4. Looked up from germline, CDR1 is SGHDN and CDR2 is FVKESK. For the CDR3, the DNA is TGTGCCAGCAGATCGACAGGGGAGAACACTGAAGCTTTCTTT. Protein: CASRSTGENTEAFF.

This clonotype occurred a few times. The chain is built from TRBV3-1 and TRBJ2-5, with unresolved D. The CDR3 loop spans 13 amino acids. V was trimmed by 5 bases and J by 5 bases, leaving 12 bases between them. CDR1 is LGHDT, CDR2 YNNKEL, per germline (reference sequence). The CDR3 is CASSKTPRETQYF. In DNA, the CDR3 is TGTGCCAGCAGCAAGACTCCTCGGGAGACCCAGTACTTC.

Concerning this clonotype itself: One end of the junction fails to match germline, which may point to a read error. The V and J genes are TRBV19 and TRBJ2-6; possible D gene TRBD1, 5 bases. This CDR3 region has 13 residues. CDR1 and CDR2 (germline): LNHDA, SQIVND (reference sequence). CDR3 in DNA: TGTGCCGGGTCAAGCTCTGGGGCCAACATCCTGACTTTC. It yields the protein CAGSSSGANILTF.

The chain links TRBV6-2 or TRBV6-3 to TRBJ1-5; D uncertain. V lost 5 bases, J lost 3 bases, and 14 bases lay in between. The CDR3 is made up of 15 amino acids. The germline gives CDR1 MNHEY, CDR2 SVGEGT. CDR3 amino acids: CASSPAGAFNQPQHF. The CDR3 nucleotides read TGTGCCAGCAGTCCGGCGGGAGCCTTCAATCAGCCCCAGCATTTT.

This clonotype has ten or more counts. CDR3 residues: CASSLQGPYNEQFF. Here the CDR3 DNA reads TGTGCCAGCAGCTTGCAGGGCCCCTACAATGAGCAGTTCTTC. The chain employs TRBV5-4 and TRBJ2-1; tentatively, D is TRBD1 (5 bases). V shed 1 base and J shed 2 bases, with 7 bases lying between them. Germline V gene sequence: CDR1 SGHNT, CDR2 YYREEE (reference sequence). The CDR3 runs to 14 residues.

V usage is TRBV27 and J usage is TRBJ1-1, with D unclear. Trimming cost V 5 bases and J 6 bases, with 13 bases left between them. Germline V gene sequence: CDR1 MNHEY, CDR2 SMNVEV (reference sequence). The CDR3 is 13 amino acids. The CDR3 DNA reads as TGTGCCAGCAGTGACATCGGTAAGGCTGAAGCTTTCTTT. It yields the protein CASSDIGKAEAFF.

This clonotype was observed at least ten times. The chain links TRBV5-1 to TRBJ1-1; D perhaps matches TRBD1 (6 bases). CDR1 and CDR2 (germline): SGHRS, YFSETQ. This CDR3 has 13 amino acids. V lost 4 bases and J 5 bases, leaving 12 bases between the germline ends. CDR3 sequence (DNA): TGCGCCAGCAGCCCTACAGGGTTGACTGAAGCTTTCTTT. Translating gives CASSPTGLTEAFF. The full variable domain, with the rest looked up from reference TRBV5-1 and TRBJ1-1, is KAGVTQTPRYLIKTRGQQVTLSCSPISGHRSVSWYQQTPGQGLQFLFEYFSETQRNKGNFPGRFSGRQFSNSRSEMNVSTLELGDSALYLCASSPTGLTEAFFGQGTRLTVV.

The rearrangement joins TRBV25-1 to TRBJ1-1; possibly TRBD1 for D (5 bases). Deletions cut 3 bases from V and 1 base from J, with 12 bases between. CDR3 length: 15 residues. Germline CDR1 MGHDK, CDR2 SYGVNS. CDR3 loop: CASSDPRQGNTEAFF. In DNA, the CDR3 is TGTGCCAGCAGTGACCCCCGGCAGGGGAACACTGAAGCTTTCTTT.

The chain carries TRBV7-2 and TRBJ2-1; D is ambiguous. The germline V and J ends were trimmed by 4 bases and 6 bases, with 10 bases remaining between them. The CDR3 is 13 amino acids. Germline CDR1 is SGHTA and CDR2 is FQGNSA. The CDR3 is CASSYLRSNEQFF. DNA of the CDR3: TGTGCCAGCAGCTATCTCCGGTCCAATGAGCAGTTCTTC.

This clonotype has just a few counts. The chain combines TRBV28 with TRBJ1-6; D is undetermined. Germline values: CDR1 MDHEN, CDR2 SYDVKM. With 8 bases removed from V and 0 bases from J, the gap between germline ends came to 11 bases. The CDR3 extends over 15 amino acids. The CDR3 region has the DNA TGTGCCAGCTTGAGGTCCAGCTCCTATAATTCACCCCTCCACTTT. It yields the protein CASLRSSSYNSPLHF.

This clonotype was counted only a few times. This chain connects TRBV10-3 to TRBJ1-4; tentatively, D is TRBD1 (5 bases). Germline CDR1 reads ENHRY; CDR2 reads SYGVKD. Trimming took 10 bases from V and 5 from J, leaving 14 bases between them. The CDR3 length is 13 residues. This chain's CDR3 is CATERDLNEKLFF. CDR3 sequence (DNA): TGTGCCACCGAAAGGGACCTGAATGAAAAACTGTTTTTT.